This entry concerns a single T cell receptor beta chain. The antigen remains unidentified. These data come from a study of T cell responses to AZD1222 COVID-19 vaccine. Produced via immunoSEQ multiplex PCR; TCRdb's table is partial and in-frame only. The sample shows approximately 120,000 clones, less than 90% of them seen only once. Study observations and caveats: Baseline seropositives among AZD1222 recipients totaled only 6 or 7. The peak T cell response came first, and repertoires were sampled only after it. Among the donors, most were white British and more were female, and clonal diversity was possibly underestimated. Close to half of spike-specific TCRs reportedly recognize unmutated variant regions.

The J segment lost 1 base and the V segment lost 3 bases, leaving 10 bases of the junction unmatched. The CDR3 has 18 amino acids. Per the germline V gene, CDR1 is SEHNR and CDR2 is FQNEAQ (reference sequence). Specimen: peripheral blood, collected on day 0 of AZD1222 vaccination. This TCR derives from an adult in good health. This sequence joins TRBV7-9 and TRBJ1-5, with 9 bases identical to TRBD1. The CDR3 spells CASSLGTGFMGSNQPQHF. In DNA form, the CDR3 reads TGTGCCAGCAGCTTGGGGACAGGGTTTATGGGGAGCAATCAGCCCCAGCATTTT.